This T cell receptor (beta chain) was identified during a study of CD8 T cells in ankylosing spondylitis (dated 2017 in TCRdb). General notes on the study: T cell receptor beta repertoires were profiled in healthy donors and ankylosing spondylitis patients so that disease-linked TCR variants could be found. The full study cohort was made up of about two dozen ankylosing spondylitis patients and roughly 100 healthy donors. Peripheral blood was sampled, and synovial fluid was additionally collected from ankylosing spondylitis patients. Study-wide findings and limitations: A TCR beta motif made up of several highly homologous amino acid variants appeared to be characteristic of blood from ankylosing spondylitis patients. Some TCR beta motif variants had previously been reported in synovial fluid and blood of reactive arthritis patients, which suggested common disease-initiation mechanisms. Significant enrichment of the disease-linked clones was reported in matched synovial fluid samples from ankylosing spondylitis patients. The disease-linked clones had a CD8+ phenotype and were found at relatively low frequencies in peripheral blood.

V and J are trimmed by 6 bases and 7 bases, and the gene matches miss 6 bases of the junction. Via the germline V gene, CDR1 is MNHNS and CDR2 SASEGT. The CDR3 numbers 13 residues from cysteine through phenylalanine. Here the CDR3 DNA is all that survives: 39 bases in frame from base 1. About this clonotype itself: Its target antigen remains unknown. No quality values exist for individual bases; no much larger clone is one base distant.

The reads were generated on an Illumina HiSeq 2500. Quantitative 5'-RACE with molecular barcodes was used to prepare TCR beta libraries. In the original analysis: Disease-linked TCR variants were identified with a new computational method built on a probabilistic model of VDJ rearrangement. Clones were called with MiXCR by TCRdb after fastp trimmed the public reads at Q25, and only in-frame beta chains were retained. Records with the same CDR3 protein are collapsed into one entry carrying the most frequent genes and DNA. In this record, the V and J calls reflect TCRdb's handling and not the investigators' own analysis. The sample profile shows about 250,000 distinct CDR3 sequences; about 24% of them were found once. Jointly, the top ten make up approximately 0.61% of the sample.

The V and J segments used are TRBV6-1 and TRBJ1-1; 9 middle bases align to TRBD1. Material: blood, either unsorted or a sorted T cell fraction (not recorded which). The origin of this receptor is a male donor with ankylosing spondylitis or in good health (not recorded which). The DNA reads TGTGCCAGCAGGGAAACAGGGGGCCTTGAAGCTTTCTTT. It translates as CASRETGGLEAFF.